The subject of this entry is one TCR beta chain. What it recognizes is unknown. Trimming cost V 5 bases and J 1 base, with 11 bases left between them. From germline, CDR1 is SGHNT and CDR2 YENEEA. This CDR3 is 15 amino acids long. This record belongs to a study of T cells after yellow fever vaccination. Background on the study: Preparation of the low-cell-number fractions used SMART-Seq v4 Ultra Low Input.

Making TCR cDNA involved 5'RACE template switching, which added UMIs and a universal primer site. TCRdb itself ran the 5' RACE reads through MiXCR, one entry per CDR3 protein. The data contain fewer than 400,000 distinct CDR3 sequences, around 10% of them singletons. Findings of the study overall: It was a weaker secondary response, yet one that peaked faster, at day 5 versus 15.

The sequence was collected from a young man who received the YFV17D yellow fever vaccine. The sequencing here drew on CD4+ T cells sorted from PBMCs, taken 45 days after the yellow fever booster vaccination. V is TRBV11-3 and J is TRBJ2-2; D gene unclear. This chain's CDR3 is CASSGQALNTGELFF. The CDR3 bases are TGTGCCAGCAGCGGGCAGGCGCTGAACACCGGGGAGCTGTTTTTT.